The entry below gives a single T cell receptor beta chain sequence along with its context. Its matching antigen is unknown. Indicated time point: after neoadjuvant nivolumab, at surgical resection. These newly diagnosed stage II-IVA oral cavity squamous cell carcinoma patients had no prior systemic or radiation treatment. The data were produced by immunoSEQ multiplex PCR, yet TCRdb's version contains in-frame clones alone and is incomplete. Seen here are approximately 23,000 clones, 35% to 55% observed once, and the top ten hold around 40%. The CDR3 sequence is 12 residues long. V was clipped by 6 bases and J by 5 bases; unmatched bases: 4. The germline CDR1 and CDR2 sequences are MGHDK and SYGVNS. The record originates from a study of neoadjuvant anti-PD-1 for oral cavity cancer. Across the whole study: Patients without progression got a fourth dose around day 43. Study observations and caveats: Treg/Th17 ratio rose with pretreatment blood and fell with post-treatment tumor TCRbeta clonality.

The sequence was obtained from a person aged 40 to 85 with oral cavity squamous cell carcinoma. The gene calls are TRBV25-1 and TRBJ2-7; 7 bases match TRBD1. The sample consisted of tumor tissue, taken after nivolumab (anti-PD-1) treatment. In DNA, the CDR3 is TGTGCCAGCAGCCACACAGGGGACGAGCAGTACTTC. This gives the protein CASSHTGDEQYF.